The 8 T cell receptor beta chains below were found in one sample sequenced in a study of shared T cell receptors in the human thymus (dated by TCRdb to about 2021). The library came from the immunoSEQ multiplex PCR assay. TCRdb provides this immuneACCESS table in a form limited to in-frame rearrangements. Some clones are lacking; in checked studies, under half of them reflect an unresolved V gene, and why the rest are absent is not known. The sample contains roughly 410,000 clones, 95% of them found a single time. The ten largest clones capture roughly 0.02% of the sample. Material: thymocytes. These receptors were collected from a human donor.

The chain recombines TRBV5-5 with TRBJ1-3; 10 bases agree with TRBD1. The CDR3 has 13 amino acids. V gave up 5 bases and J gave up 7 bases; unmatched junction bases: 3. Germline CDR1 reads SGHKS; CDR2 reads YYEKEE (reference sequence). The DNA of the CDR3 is TGTGCCAGCAGGCTGGACAGGGGGAACACCATATATTTT. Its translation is CASRLDRGNTIYF.

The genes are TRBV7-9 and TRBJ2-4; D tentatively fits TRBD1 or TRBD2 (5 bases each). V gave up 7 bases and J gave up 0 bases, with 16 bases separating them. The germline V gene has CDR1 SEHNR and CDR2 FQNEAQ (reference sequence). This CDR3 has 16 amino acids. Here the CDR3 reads CASTSLGTLAKNIQYF. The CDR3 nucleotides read TGTGCCAGCACCTCCCTGGGGACCTTAGCCAAAAACATTCAGTACTTC.

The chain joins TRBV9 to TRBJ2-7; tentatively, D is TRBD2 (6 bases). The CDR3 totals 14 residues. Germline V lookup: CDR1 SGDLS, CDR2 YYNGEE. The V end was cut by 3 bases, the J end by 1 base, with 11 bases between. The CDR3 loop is CASSARDWSYEQYF. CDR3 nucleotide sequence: TGTGCCAGCAGCGCGCGGGACTGGTCCTACGAGCAGTACTTC.

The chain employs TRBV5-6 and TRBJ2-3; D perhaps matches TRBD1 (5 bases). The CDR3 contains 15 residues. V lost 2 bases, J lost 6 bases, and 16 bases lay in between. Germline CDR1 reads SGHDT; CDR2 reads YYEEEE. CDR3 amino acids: CASSFLPQGPDTQYF. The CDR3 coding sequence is TGTGCCAGCAGCTTTCTACCCCAGGGCCCGGATACGCAGTATTTT.

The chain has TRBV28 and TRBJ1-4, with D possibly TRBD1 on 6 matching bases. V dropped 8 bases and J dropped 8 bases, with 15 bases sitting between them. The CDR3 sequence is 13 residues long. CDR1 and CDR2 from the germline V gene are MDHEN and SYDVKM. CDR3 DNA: TGTGCCAGCGACAGGCGGGGCGGAGAAAAACTGTTTTTT. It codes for CASDRRGGEKLFF. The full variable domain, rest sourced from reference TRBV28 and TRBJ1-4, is DVKVTQSSRYLVKRTGEKVFLECVQDMDHENMFWYRQDPGLGLRLIYFSYDVKMKEKGDIPEGYSVSREKKERFSLILESASTNQTSMYLCASDRRGGEKLFFGSGTQLSVL.

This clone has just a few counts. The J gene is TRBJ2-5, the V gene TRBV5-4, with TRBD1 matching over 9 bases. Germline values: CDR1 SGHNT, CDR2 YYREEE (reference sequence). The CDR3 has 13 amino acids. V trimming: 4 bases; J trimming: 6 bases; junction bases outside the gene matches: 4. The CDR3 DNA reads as TGTGCCAGCAGCCGGGACAGGGAACAGACCCAGTACTTC. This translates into CASSRDREQTQYF.

Here the CDR3 DNA reads TGTGCCAGCAGCTTATCACTAGCGGGAGTCCGCTACAATGAGCAGTTCTTC. This sequence encodes CASSLSLAGVRYNEQFF. V and J are TRBV7-8 and TRBJ2-1; 11 bases line up with TRBD2. Losses at the gene ends were 2 bases for V and 3 bases for J; bases not matched to a gene: 6. This CDR3 has 17 amino acids. The germline gives CDR1 SGHVS, CDR2 FQNEAQ.

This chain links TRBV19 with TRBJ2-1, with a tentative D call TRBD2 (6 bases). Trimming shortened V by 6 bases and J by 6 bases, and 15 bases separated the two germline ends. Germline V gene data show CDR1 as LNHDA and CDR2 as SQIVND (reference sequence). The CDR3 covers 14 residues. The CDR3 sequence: CASRTSRICNEQFF. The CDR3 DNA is TGTGCCAGTAGGACTAGTAGAATTTGCAATGAGCAGTTCTTC.